Included here is one T cell receptor beta chain sequence, with context. What it recognizes is unknown. V shed 3 bases, J shed 1 base, and the junction held 10 bases outside the gene matches. The germline CDR1 and CDR2 sequences are ENHRY and SYGVKD. This CDR3 is 17 amino acids long. It was through 5'RACE template switching that TCR cDNA was made, with a universal primer site and UMIs added. TCRdb analysed the 5' RACE reads with MiXCR anew, one entry per CDR3 protein. Of around 120,000 distinct CDR3 sequences listed, about 15% are singletons. This specimen belongs to a study of T cells after yellow fever vaccination. Across the whole study: Some fractions had low cell numbers, and these were prepared with SMART-Seq v4 Ultra Low Input. Whole-study results and caveats: The study noted that FACS-sorted repertoires could contain abundant clonotypes contaminating from the bulk population. Re-detected after boosting: most primary clones, 96% of CD4 and around 86% of CD8.

Source: CD8+ T cells sorted from PBMCs, taken 5 days after the yellow fever booster vaccination. The sequence was collected from a man between 18 and 35 years old who received the YFV17D yellow fever vaccine. This chain connects TRBV10-3 to TRBJ2-3; 7 bases map to TRBD1. The DNA of the CDR3 is TGTGCCATCAGTGATGGAATGAGGGGGCAGGGCACAGATACGCAGTATTTT. Amino acids: CAISDGMRGQGTDTQYF.